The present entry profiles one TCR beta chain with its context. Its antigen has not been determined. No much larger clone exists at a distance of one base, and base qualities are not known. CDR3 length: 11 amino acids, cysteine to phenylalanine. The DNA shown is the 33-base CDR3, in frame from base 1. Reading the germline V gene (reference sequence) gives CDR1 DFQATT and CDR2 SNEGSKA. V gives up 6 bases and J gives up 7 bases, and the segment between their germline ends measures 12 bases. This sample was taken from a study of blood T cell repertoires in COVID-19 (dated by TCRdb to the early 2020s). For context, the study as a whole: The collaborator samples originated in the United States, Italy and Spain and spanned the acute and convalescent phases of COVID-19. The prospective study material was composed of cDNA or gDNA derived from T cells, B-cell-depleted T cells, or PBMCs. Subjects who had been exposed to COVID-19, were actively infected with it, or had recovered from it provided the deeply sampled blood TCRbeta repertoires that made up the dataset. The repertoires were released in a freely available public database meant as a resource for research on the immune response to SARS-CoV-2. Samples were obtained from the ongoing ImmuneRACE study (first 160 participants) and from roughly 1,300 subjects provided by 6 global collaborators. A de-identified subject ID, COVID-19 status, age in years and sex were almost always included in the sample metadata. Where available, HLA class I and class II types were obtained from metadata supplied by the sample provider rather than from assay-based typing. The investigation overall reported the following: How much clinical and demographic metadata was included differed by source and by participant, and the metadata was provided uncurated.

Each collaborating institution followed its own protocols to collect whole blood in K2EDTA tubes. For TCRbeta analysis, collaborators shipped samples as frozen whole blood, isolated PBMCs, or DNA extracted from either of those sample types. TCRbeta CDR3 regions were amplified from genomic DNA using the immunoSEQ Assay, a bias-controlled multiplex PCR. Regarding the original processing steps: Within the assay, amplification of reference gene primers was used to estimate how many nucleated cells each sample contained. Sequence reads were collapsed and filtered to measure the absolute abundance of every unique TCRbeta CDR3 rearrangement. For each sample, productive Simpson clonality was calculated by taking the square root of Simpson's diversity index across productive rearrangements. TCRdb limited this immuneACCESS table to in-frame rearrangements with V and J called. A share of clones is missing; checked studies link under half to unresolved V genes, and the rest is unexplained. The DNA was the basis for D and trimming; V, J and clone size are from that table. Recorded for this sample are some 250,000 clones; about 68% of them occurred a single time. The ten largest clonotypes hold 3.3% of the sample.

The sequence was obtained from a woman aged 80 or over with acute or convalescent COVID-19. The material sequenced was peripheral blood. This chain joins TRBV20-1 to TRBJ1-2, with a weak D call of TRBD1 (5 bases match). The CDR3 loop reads CSAPQGGGYTF. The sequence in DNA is TGCAGTGCCCCGCAGGGAGGTGGCTACACCTTC.